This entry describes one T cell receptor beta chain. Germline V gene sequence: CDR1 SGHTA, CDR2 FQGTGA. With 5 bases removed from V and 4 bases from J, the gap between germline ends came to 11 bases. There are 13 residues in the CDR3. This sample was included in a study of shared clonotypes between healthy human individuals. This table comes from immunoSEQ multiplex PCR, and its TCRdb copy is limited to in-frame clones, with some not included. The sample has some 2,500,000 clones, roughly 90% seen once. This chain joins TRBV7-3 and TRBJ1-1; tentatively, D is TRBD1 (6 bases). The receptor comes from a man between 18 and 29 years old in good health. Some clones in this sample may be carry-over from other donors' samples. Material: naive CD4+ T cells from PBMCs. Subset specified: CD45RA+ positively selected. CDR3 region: CASSEQGVTEAFF. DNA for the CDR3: TGTGCCAGCAGCGAACAGGGAGTCACTGAAGCTTTCTTT.